Sequencing of this TCR beta chain was carried out in a study of Graves' ophthalmopathy and Graves' hyperthyroidism (dated by TCRdb to 2017 to 2018). Study-wide context: Peripheral blood was collected at initial diagnosis, before any treatment. A discovery set of 95 to 100 patients (43 ophthalmopathy, 55 to 65 stable hyperthyroidism) was enrolled to explore V-J signatures distinguishing ophthalmopathy from hyperthyroidism. In roughly 6 hyperthyroidism patients, the T-cell repertoire of thyroid tissue was compared with the T-cell repertoire of blood. In total, under 150 blood samples were TCR-sequenced: approximately 42 ophthalmopathy, about 75 hyperthyroidism and 17 hyperthyroidism-to-ophthalmopathy patients. After sampling, hyperthyroidism patients received methimazole starting at 30 mg daily, and ophthalmopathy patients received high-dose intravenous methylprednisolone. The study used signatures of the TCR beta repertoire to tell Graves' ophthalmopathy apart from Graves' hyperthyroidism and to predict which patients would progress to ophthalmopathy. For independent validation, a separate cohort was made up of about 18 hyperthyroidism patients plus 17 patients who later progressed from hyperthyroidism to ophthalmopathy. The 100 or so discovery patients were randomly split 7:3 into training and test sets.

According to the germline V gene (reference sequence), CDR1 reads LNHDA and CDR2 reads SQIVND. The CDR3 measures 15 amino acids from cysteine to phenylalanine. The sequence is cut down to CDR3 DNA, 45 bases in frame from base 1. At the junction V is shortened by 4 bases and J by 1 base; bases outside the gene matches: 6. Broader findings and caveats from the paper: Ophthalmopathy was separated from stable hyperthyroidism by the 13-signature model with about 85% sensitivity and about 81% specificity in cross-validation and with 80%/75% in the test set. In validation, the model predicted ophthalmopathy progression with about 64% sensitivity and 72.22% specificity; some 13 predicted patients were CT-confirmed with GO in a median of around 6 months. No statistical method was used to set the sample size in advance, and the investigators knew which group each participant was assigned to. Most expanded thyroid clonotypes with frequency above 0.001 were also detected in blood, suggesting blood repertoires may reflect the thyroid immune response.

This clonotype was recorded at least ten times. It lacks a known antigen. No base quality values were provided; no much bigger clone lies one nucleotide off. TCR beta CDR3 regions were amplified from RNA transcripts for repertoire sequencing. A first-round RT-PCR used HTBI primers with the Qiagen OneStep RT-PCR kit, followed by a second-round multiplex PCR, size selection and purification. Libraries were sequenced on an Illumina HiSeq2000 using paired-end 100 bp reads. On the authors' methods: Reads were processed with SOAPnuke, discarding reads with adapters, uncalled bases, mean Phred below 15, or no exact constant-primer or identifier match. High-quality paired reads were merged with COPE v1.2.5. Unique nucleotide sequences were defined as clonotypes and aligned to IMGT TRB V, D and J references using MiTCR v1.1. The analysis was limited to V-J combinations with a frequency above 0.0001, which together covered just over 98% of the repertoires. A TCR clonal expansion and chaos score per V-J combination was defined as the ratio of F50 clonal expansion to chaos observed in the TCRdist matrix. Features were reduced by Welch's t-statistics and random forest to approximately 12 V-J combinations, which fed a naive Bayes classifier. The similarity between thyroid and blood repertoires was quantified using the Morisita-Horn index. TCRdb itself trimmed the public reads at Q25 with fastp, ran MiXCR and retained productive beta chains. Rows with a matching CDR3 protein are joined into one entry that keeps the most common DNA and genes. TCRdb, not the original authors, processed these V and J calls. This sample holds 680,000 or so distinct CDR3 sequences; about 20% were observed only once. Of the sample, around 6.9% falls within the top ten clones.

A patient counted as having stable hyperthyroidism if there was no progression to ophthalmopathy within 18 months of follow-up. Hyperthyroidism patients were newly diagnosed, were aged 18 to 65 years, and had a disease duration under 2 months. Patients were excluded if they had other autoimmune diseases, uncontrolled infections, pregnancy or lactation. Diagnosis was based on clinical symptoms, serum thyroxine, TRAb, thyroid ultrasound and orbital computed tomography. Ficoll-Paque density gradient centrifugation was used to isolate PBMCs from 10 ml of fresh peripheral blood. Trizol reagent was used to extract the total RNA, and its quality was then checked on an Agilent 2100 Bioanalyzer.

The clonotype was recovered from a woman younger than 35 with stable Graves' hyperthyroidism. Some clones in this sample may be carry-over from other donors' samples. Donor details come from another sample of the same person, matched by shared clones. The receptor chain draws on TRBV19 and TRBJ1-1; 7 middle bases align to TRBD1. Sequencing was performed on peripheral blood. The CDR3: CASSTDRTGNTEAFF. At the DNA level, the sequence is TGTGCCAGTAGTACGGACAGGACGGGGAACACTGAAGCTTTCTTT.